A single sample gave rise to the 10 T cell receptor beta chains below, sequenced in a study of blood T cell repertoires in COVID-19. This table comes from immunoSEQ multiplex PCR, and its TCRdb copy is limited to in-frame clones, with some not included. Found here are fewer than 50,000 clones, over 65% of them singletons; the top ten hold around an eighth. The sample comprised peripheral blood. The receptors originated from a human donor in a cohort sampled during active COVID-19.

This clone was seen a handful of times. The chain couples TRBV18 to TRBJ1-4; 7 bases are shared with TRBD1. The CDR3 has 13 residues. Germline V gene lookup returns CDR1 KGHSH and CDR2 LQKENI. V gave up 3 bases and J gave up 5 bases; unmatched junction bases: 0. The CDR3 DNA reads TGTGCCAGCTCACCGGACAGGAATGAAAAACTGTTTTTT. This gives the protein CASSPDRNEKLFF.

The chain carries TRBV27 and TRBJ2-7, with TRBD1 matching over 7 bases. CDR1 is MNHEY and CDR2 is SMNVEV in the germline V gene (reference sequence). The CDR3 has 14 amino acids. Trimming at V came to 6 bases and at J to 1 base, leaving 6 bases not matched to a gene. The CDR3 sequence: CASRSTGRSYEQYF. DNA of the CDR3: TGTGCCAGCAGATCGACAGGGCGGTCCTACGAGCAGTACTTC.

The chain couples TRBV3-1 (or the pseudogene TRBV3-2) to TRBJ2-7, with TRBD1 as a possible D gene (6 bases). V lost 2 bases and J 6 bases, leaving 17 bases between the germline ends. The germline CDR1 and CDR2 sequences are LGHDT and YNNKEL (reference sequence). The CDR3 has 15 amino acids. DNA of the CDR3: TGTGCCAGCAGCCAACCCCCAGCAGGGGCGGGCGAGCAGTACTTC. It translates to CASSQPPAGAGEQYF.

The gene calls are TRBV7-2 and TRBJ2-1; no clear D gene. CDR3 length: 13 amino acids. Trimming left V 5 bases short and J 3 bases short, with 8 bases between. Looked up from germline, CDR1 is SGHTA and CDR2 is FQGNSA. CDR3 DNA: TGTGCCAGCAGCCTAGGTATCTACAATGAGCAGTTCTTC. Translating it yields CASSLGIYNEQFF.

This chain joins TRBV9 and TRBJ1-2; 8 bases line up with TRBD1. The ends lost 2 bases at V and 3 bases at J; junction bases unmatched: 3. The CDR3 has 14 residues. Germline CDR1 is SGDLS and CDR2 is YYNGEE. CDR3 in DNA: TGTGCCAGCAGCGTGGGGACAGGCGACTATGGCTACACCTTC. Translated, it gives CASSVGTGDYGYTF.

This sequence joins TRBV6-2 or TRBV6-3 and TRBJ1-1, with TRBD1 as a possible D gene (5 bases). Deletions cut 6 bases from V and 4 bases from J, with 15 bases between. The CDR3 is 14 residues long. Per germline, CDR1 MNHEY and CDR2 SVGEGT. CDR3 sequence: CASSRYGASTEAFF. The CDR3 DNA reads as TGTGCCAGCAGCCGATATGGGGCAAGCACTGAAGCTTTCTTT.

This chain's CDR3 is CASMMDRGATMNTEAFF. For the CDR3, the DNA is TGTGCCAGCATGATGGACAGGGGCGCAACCATGAACACTGAAGCTTTCTTT. This rearrangement joins TRBV2 to TRBJ1-1, with 9 bases aligning to TRBD1. CDR1 is SNHLY, CDR2 FYNNEI, per germline. The CDR3 is 17 residues long. The V gene end was trimmed by 7 bases and the J gene end by 0 bases; junction bases not matched to a gene: 12.

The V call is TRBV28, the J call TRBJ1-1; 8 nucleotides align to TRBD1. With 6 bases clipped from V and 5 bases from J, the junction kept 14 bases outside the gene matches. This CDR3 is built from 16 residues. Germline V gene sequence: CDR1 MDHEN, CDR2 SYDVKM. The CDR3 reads CASRPLTGAAGTEAFF. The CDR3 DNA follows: TGTGCCAGCAGACCTCTGACAGGGGCCGCAGGAACTGAAGCTTTCTTT.

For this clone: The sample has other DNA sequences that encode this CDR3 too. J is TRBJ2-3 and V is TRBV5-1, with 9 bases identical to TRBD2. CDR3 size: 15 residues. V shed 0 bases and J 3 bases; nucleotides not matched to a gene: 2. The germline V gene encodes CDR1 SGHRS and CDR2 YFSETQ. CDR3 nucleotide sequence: TGCGCCAGCAGCTTGGAGCGGGGGGCTACAGATACGCAGTATTTT. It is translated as CASSLERGATDTQYF.

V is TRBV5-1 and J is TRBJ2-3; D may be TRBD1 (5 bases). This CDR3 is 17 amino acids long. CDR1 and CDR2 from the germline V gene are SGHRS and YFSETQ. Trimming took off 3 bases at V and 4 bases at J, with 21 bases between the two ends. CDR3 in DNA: TGCGCCAGCAGCTCCCTGGTCGTAAGGGGCGACCCAGATACGCAGTATTTT. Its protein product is CASSSLVVRGDPDTQYF.